This TCR beta chain was captured in a study of T cells in Graves' hyperthyroidism and ophthalmopathy. In the study overall: Peripheral blood was secured at the point of initial diagnosis, before any treatment. Study conclusions and caveats: The blood repertoire included most of the expanded thyroid clonotypes above 0.001.

V was shortened by 5 bases and J by 3 bases, with 16 bases between the two germline ends. The CDR3 sequence is 15 residues long. Germline V lookup: CDR1 SGHAT, CDR2 FQNNGV. Cells are PBMCs isolated from around 9.4 ml of fresh blood. It was RNA transcripts that yielded the amplified TCR beta CDR3 regions. The TCR CDR3 was amplified in a first-round RT-PCR using the HTBI primer set. TCRdb passed the multiplex PCR reads through MiXCR, listing each CDR3 protein once. The data hold some 350,000 distinct CDR3 sequences, with about an eighth observed a single time. There are many counts of this clonotype. Antigen: not known.

The chain has TRBV11-2 and TRBJ1-2; a weak D match, TRBD1 (5 bases). The material sequenced was blood. This sequence was found in a woman aged 40 to 55 with Graves' ophthalmopathy. The CDR3 sequence is CASSHIGGVDYGYTF. In DNA form, the CDR3 reads TGTGCCAGCAGCCATATTGGGGGTGTCGACTATGGCTACACCTTC. Filled out from reference TRBV11-2 and TRBJ1-2, the complete variable domain reads EAGVAQSPRYKIIEKRQSVAFWCNPISGHATLYWYQQILGQGPKLLIQFQNNGVVDDSQLPKDRFSAERLKGVDSTLKIQPAKLEDSAVYLCASSHIGGVDYGYTFGSGTRLTVV.